The clone carrying this T cell receptor (beta chain) was observed a handful of times. Its antigen remains unidentified. These data are taken from a study of CD8+ T cells in alopecia areata. Study-wide findings and caveats: Scalp samples also contribute reads from the resident alphabeta T cells found in normal skin. Mouse data revealed clearer TCR sharing than patient data did, a gap possibly tied to HLA. In lesional scalp, particularly from alopecia totalis/universalis, clonality was higher than in normal scalp.

The sorting of PBMCs gave CD4+ and CD8+ T cells. In germline, CDR1 is SNHLY, CDR2 FYNNEI. CDR3 length: 16 residues. Trimming pared 6 bases from V and 1 base from J, leaving 13 bases between. TCR sequencing used cDNA made by reverse transcription of extracted RNA. Profiled with immunoSEQ multiplex PCR; TCRdb holds only in-frame clones, not every one. The sample records around 150,000 clones, 55% to 65% being singletons. The source material was CD4+ T cells sorted from blood. The J gene is TRBJ2-6, the V gene TRBV2; no firm D call. The clonotype was recovered from a human donor in good health. The CDR3 sequence is CASSLLWDSGANVLTF. For the CDR3, the DNA is TGTGCCAGCAGCTTACTTTGGGATTCTGGGGCCAACGTCCTGACTTTC.